This T cell receptor (beta chain) appears in the sequencing data of a study of cytomegalovirus exposure and HLA in healthy donors. Study-wide results and limits: Presence/absence analyses rested on an assumption that sequencing depth was roughly uniform across donors.

With respect to this clone: Antigen specificity is unknown.

Germline V gives CDR1 MNHEY, CDR2 SVGAGI. This CDR3 comprises 15 residues. Losses at the gene ends were 6 bases for V and 3 bases for J; bases not matched to a gene: 7. With 60 Vbeta and 13 Jbeta primers, the PCR was carried out. TCRdb keeps only in-frame clones here, not all; method: immunoSEQ multiplex PCR. The sample yields roughly 260,000 clones, approximately 84% seen once. Sequencing was carried out using PBMCs. The receptor comes from a woman aged 40-49 years in good health and CMV-seropositive. The rearrangement links TRBV6-5 to TRBJ2-2, with 7 positions matching TRBD1. Here the CDR3 reads CASRLGQEDTGELFF. The CDR3 nucleotides are TGTGCCAGCAGACTAGGACAGGAGGACACCGGGGAGCTGTTTTTT.